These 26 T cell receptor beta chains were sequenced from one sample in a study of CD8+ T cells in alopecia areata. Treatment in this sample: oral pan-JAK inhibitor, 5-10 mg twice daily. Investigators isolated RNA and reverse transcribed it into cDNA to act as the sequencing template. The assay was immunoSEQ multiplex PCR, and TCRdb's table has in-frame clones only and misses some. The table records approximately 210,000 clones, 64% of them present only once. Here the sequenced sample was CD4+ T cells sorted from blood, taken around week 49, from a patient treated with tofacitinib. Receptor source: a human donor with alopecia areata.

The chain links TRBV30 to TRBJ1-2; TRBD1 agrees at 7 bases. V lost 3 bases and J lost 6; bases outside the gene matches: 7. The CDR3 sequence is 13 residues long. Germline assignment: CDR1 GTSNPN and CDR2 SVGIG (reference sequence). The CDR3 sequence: CAWRYRGGDGYTF. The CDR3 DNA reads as TGTGCCTGGAGGTACAGGGGAGGAGATGGCTACACCTTC.

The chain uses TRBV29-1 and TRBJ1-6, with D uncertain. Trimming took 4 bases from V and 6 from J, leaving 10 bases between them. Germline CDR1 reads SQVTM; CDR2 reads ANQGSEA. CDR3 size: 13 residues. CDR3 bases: TGCAGCGTTGCGGAGTTCAGTAATTCACCCCTCCACTTT. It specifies CSVAEFSNSPLHF.

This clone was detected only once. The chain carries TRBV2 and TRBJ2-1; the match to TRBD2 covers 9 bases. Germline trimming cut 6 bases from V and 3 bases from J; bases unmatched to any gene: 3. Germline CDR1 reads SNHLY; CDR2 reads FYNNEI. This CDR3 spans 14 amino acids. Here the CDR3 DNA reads TGTGCCAGCAGCAAGACTAGCGGCTACAATGAGCAGTTCTTC. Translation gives CASSKTSGYNEQFF.

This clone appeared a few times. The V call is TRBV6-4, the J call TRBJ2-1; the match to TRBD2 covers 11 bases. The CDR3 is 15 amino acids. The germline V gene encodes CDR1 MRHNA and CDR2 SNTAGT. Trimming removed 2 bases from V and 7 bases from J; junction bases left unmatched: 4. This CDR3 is CASSDASGGSNEQFF. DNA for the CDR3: TGTGCCAGCAGTGACGCTAGCGGGGGGTCGAATGAGCAGTTCTTC.

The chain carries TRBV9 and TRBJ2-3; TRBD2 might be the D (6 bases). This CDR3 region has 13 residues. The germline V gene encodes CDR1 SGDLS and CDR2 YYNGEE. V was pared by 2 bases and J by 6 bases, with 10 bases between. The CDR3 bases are TGTGCCAGCAGCGTCGGAGGGAGGGATACGCAGTATTTT. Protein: CASSVGGRDTQYF.

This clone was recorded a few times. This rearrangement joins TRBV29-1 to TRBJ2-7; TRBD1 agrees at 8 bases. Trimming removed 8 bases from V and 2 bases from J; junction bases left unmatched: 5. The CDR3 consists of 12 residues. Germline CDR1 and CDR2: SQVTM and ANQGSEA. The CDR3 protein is CSTRQGTYEQYF. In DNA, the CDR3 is TGCAGCACAAGACAGGGGACCTACGAGCAGTACTTC.

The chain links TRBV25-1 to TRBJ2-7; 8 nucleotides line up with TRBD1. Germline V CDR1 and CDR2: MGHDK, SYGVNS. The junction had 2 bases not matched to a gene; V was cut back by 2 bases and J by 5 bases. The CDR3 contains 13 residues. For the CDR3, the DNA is TGTGCCAGCAGTGAAACAGGGGGGCACGAGCAGTACTTC. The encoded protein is CASSETGGHEQYF.

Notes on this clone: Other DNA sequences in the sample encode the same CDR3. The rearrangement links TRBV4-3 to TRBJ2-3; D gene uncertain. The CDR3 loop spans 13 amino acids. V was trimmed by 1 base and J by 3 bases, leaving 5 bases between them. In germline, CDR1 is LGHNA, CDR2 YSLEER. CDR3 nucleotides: TGCGCCAGCAGCCAAGTGGGGACAGATACGCAGTATTTT. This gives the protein CASSQVGTDTQYF.

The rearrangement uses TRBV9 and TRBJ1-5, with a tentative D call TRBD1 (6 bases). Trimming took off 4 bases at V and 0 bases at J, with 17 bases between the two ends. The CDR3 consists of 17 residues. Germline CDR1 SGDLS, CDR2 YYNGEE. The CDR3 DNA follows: TGTGCCAGCAGCCTCCCGACAGGCCACTATAGCAATCAGCCCCAGCATTTT. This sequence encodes CASSLPTGHYSNQPQHF.

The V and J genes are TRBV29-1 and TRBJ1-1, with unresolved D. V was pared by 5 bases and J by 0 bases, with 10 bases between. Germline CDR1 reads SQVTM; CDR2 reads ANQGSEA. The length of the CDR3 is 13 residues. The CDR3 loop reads CSVSPRLNTEAFF. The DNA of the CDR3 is TGCAGCGTTTCACCCAGATTGAACACTGAAGCTTTCTTT.

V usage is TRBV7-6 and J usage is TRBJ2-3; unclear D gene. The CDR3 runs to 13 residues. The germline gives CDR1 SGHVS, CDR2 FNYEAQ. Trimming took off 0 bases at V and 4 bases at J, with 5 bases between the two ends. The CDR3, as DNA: TGTGCCAGCAGCTTAGCTCTCCCAGATACGCAGTATTTT. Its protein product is CASSLALPDTQYF. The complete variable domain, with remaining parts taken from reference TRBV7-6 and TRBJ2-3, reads GAGVSQSPRYKVTKRGQDVALRCDPISGHVSLYWYRQALGQGPEFLTYFNYEAQQDKSGLPNDRFSAERPEGSISTLTIQRTEQRDSAMYRCASSLALPDTQYFGPGTRLTVL.

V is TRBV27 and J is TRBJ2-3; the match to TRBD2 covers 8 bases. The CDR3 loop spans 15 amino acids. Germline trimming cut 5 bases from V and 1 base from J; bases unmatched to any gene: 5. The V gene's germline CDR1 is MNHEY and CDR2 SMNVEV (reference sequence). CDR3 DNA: TGTGCCAGCAGTCTGGAACTAGCGGGCACAGATACGCAGTATTTT. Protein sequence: CASSLELAGTDTQYF.

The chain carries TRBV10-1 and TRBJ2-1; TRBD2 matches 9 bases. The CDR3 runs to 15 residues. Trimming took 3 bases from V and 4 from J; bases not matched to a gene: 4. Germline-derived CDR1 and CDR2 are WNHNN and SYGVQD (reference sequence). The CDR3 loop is CASSEAAGGYNEQFF. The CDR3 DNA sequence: TGCGCCAGCAGTGAAGCCGCGGGGGGGTACAATGAGCAGTTCTTC.

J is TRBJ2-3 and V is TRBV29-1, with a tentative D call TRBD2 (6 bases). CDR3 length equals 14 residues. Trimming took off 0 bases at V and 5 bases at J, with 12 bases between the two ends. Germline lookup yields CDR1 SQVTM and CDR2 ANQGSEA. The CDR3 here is CSVEELTSLDTQYF. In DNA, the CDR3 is TGCAGCGTTGAAGAGCTGACTAGTTTAGATACGCAGTATTTT.

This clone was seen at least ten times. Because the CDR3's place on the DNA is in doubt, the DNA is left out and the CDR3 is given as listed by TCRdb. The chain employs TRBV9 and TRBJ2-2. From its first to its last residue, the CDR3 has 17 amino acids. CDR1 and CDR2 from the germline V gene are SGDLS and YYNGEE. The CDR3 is CASSVRRASSNTGELFF.

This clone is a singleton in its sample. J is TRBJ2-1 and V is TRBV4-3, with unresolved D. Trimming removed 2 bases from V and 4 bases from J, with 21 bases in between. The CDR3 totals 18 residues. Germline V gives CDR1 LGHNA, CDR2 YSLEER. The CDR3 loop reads CASSQSEASGYRYNEQFF. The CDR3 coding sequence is TGCGCCAGCAGCCAAAGTGAGGCTAGTGGGTACAGATACAATGAGCAGTTCTTC.

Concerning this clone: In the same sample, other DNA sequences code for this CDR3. The CDR3 nucleotides read TGTGCCAGCAGCGTAGACAGCACAGATACGCAGTATTTT. Its translation is CASSVDSTDTQYF. The rearrangement links TRBV9 to TRBJ2-3; D gene ambiguous. Germline V gives CDR1 SGDLS, CDR2 YYNGEE. There are 13 residues in the CDR3. V was cut by 0 bases and J by 0 bases, with 2 bases left in between.

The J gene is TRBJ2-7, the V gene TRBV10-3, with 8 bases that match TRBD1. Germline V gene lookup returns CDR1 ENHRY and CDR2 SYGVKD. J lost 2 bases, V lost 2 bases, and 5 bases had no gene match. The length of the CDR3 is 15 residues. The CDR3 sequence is CAISETRTGPYEQYF. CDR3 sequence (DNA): TGTGCCATCAGTGAGACGAGGACAGGGCCCTACGAGCAGTACTTC.

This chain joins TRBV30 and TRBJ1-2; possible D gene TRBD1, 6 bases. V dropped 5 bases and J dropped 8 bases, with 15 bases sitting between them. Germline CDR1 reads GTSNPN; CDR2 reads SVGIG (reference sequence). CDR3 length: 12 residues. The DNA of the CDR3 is TGTGCCTGGCTATGGGGGCGAGGAGGCTACACCTTC. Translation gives CAWLWGRGGYTF.

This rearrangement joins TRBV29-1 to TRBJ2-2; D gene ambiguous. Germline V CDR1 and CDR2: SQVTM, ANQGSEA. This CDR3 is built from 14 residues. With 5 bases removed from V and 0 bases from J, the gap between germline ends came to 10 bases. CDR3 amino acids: CSVLVTSNTGELFF. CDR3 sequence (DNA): TGCAGCGTTCTTGTGACTTCGAACACCGGGGAGCTGTTTTTT.

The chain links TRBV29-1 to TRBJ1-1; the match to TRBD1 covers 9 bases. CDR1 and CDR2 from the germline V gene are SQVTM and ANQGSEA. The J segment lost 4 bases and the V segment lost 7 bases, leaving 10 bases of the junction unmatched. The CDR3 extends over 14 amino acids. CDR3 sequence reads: CSAPGTGRSTEAFF. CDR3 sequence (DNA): TGCAGCGCCCCAGGGACAGGGAGGAGCACTGAAGCTTTCTTT.

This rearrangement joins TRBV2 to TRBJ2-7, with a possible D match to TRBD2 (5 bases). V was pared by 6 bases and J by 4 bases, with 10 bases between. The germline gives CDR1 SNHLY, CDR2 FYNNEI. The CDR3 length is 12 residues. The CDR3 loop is CASRPGSYEQYF. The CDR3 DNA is TGTGCCAGCAGGCCGGGATCTTACGAGCAGTACTTC.

DNA of the CDR3: TGTGCCAGCAGCTCCGCCGGGCGGGGGGCGAACACCGGGGAGCTGTTTTTT. Encoded protein: CASSSAGRGANTGELFF. The chain uses TRBV5-6 and TRBJ2-2; 8 bases are shared with TRBD2. The trim removed 3 bases at V and 0 bases at J, leaving 7 bases unmatched. This CDR3 contains 17 residues. Germline V gene sequence: CDR1 SGHDT, CDR2 YYEEEE.

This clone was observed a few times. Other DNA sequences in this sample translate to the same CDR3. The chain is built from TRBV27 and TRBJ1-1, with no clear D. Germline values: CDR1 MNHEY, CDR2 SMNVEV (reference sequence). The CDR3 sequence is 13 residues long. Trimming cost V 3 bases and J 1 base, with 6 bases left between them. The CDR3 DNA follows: TGTGCCAGCAGTTTGCTGGGGAACACTGAAGCTTTCTTT. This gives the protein CASSLLGNTEAFF.

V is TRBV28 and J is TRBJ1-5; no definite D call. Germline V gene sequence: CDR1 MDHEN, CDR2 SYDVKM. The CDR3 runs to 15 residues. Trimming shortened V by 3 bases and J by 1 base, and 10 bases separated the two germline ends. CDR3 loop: CASSLKMGSNQPQHF. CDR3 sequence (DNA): TGTGCCAGCAGTTTGAAGATGGGGAGCAATCAGCCCCAGCATTTT.

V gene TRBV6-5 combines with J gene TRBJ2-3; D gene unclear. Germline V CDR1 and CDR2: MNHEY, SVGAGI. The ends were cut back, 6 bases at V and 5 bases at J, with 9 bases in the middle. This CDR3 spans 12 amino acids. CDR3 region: CASSQGLDTQYF. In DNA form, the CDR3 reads TGTGCCAGCAGCCAAGGGCTAGATACGCAGTATTTT.